A single sample gave rise to the 19 T cell receptor beta chains below, sequenced in a study of identical twins. MiXCR was run by TCRdb on the 5' RACE reads, yielding one entry per CDR3 protein. The data contain fewer than 650,000 distinct CDR3 sequences, 9.6% of them singletons. These data were also filed under a second study, of yellow fever vaccine responses in identical twins.

Sample: PBMCs. The receptors derive from a woman aged 18 to 35 in good health.

This clonotype was counted only a few times. This rearrangement joins TRBV2 to TRBJ1-3; 8 bases map to TRBD1. This CDR3 has 16 amino acids. Looked up from germline, CDR1 is SNHLY and CDR2 is FYNNEI. Unmatched junction bases numbered 7, after V lost 6 bases and J lost 0 bases. The CDR3 spells CASRGTGASSGNTIYF. CDR3 nucleotides: TGTGCCAGCAGGGGGACAGGTGCCAGCTCTGGAAACACCATATATTTT.

A few counts support this clonotype. The chain is built from TRBV27 and TRBJ2-2; the D is unclear. CDR3 size: 11 residues. Trimming removed 8 bases from V and 3 bases from J, with 4 bases in between. From germline, CDR1 is MNHEY and CDR2 SMNVEV (reference sequence). The CDR3 spells CASYDTGELFF. The CDR3 nucleotides read TGTGCCAGCTACGACACCGGGGAGCTGTTTTTT.

This sequence joins TRBV4-1 and TRBJ2-7; D ambiguous. Germline values: CDR1 MGHRA, CDR2 YSYEKL. Deletions cut 1 base from V and 3 bases from J, with 10 bases between. The CDR3 spans 14 residues. The CDR3 region has the DNA TGCGCCAGCAGCCAAGTCTGGGCTAGCTACGAGCAGTACTTC. This translates into CASSQVWASYEQYF.

J is TRBJ2-5 and V is TRBV6-1; 12 bases map to TRBD2. With 5 bases clipped from V and 8 bases from J, the junction kept 9 bases outside the gene matches. From germline, CDR1 is MNHNS and CDR2 SASEGT. The CDR3 is 15 residues long. The DNA of the CDR3 is TGTGCCAGCAGTAAGACTAGCGGGGGCCCTGTTACCCAGTACTTC. Its translation is CASSKTSGGPVTQYF.

This clonotype was counted ten times or more. The V gene is TRBV28, the J gene TRBJ1-2; TRBD1 might be the D (6 bases). V lost 6 bases and J lost 4, with 15 bases in between. CDR3 length: 14 amino acids. Germline V lookup: CDR1 MDHEN, CDR2 SYDVKM. The chain's CDR3 is CASSTSQGSYGYTF. Here the CDR3 DNA reads TGTGCCAGCAGCACCTCCCAGGGGAGCTATGGCTACACCTTC.

This clonotype was counted only a few times. This rearrangement joins TRBV15 to TRBJ2-3; D may correspond to TRBD1 or TRBD2 (6 bases each). Between the trimmed V and J ends, which lost 8 bases and 7 bases, there was a span of 19 bases. The CDR3 loop spans 14 amino acids. The germline V gene encodes CDR1 LNHNV and CDR2 YYDKDF (reference sequence). The CDR3 protein is CATGGRNPLNTQYF. In DNA form, the CDR3 reads TGTGCCACCGGGGGGCGGAACCCCCTGAATACGCAGTATTTT.

This clonotype was seen more than once but under ten times. The chain employs TRBV3-1 and TRBJ2-5, with no clear D. This CDR3 is built from 15 residues. Trimming cost V 1 base and J 1 base, with 10 bases left between them. Germline V gene sequence: CDR1 LGHDT, CDR2 YNNKEL (reference sequence). CDR3: CASSQALHPQETQYF. CDR3 DNA: TGTGCCAGCAGCCAAGCTTTGCATCCCCAAGAGACCCAGTACTTC.

This clonotype was seen repeatedly, ten times or more. The J gene is TRBJ2-2, the V gene TRBV6-4; the match to TRBD2 covers 9 bases. The germline V gene has CDR1 MRHNA and CDR2 SNTAGT. The J segment lost 4 bases and the V segment lost 3 bases, leaving 9 bases of the junction unmatched. The CDR3 is made up of 17 amino acids. The CDR3 spells CASSELREGLSTGELFF. Here the CDR3 DNA reads TGTGCCAGCAGTGAATTGCGGGAGGGCCTTTCCACCGGGGAGCTGTTTTTT.

The table lists this clonotype with many counts. The V call is TRBV28, the J call TRBJ2-6; a weak D match, TRBD1 (6 bases). V lost 6 bases and J 0 bases, leaving 6 bases between the germline ends. Germline V gene data show CDR1 as MDHEN and CDR2 as SYDVKM. The CDR3 runs to 14 residues. For the CDR3, the DNA is TGTGCCAGCAGGACAGGCTCTGGGGCCAACGTCCTGACTTTC. Encoded protein: CASRTGSGANVLTF.

The chain recombines TRBV10-3 with TRBJ1-5; perhaps TRBD1 as D (6 bases). The V gene lost 0 bases and the J gene lost 7 bases, with 13 bases spanning the gap. The CDR3 length is 15 residues. CDR1 is ENHRY and CDR2 is SYGVKD in the germline V gene. This chain's CDR3 is CAISESFGGGQPQHF. CDR3 nucleotide sequence: TGTGCCATCAGTGAGTCTTTTGGGGGCGGCCAGCCCCAGCATTTT.

There are many counts of this clonotype. The chain couples TRBV20-1 to TRBJ2-5, with 9 bases aligning to TRBD2. The V segment lost 4 bases and the J segment 5 bases; nucleotides outside the gene matches: 5. From germline, CDR1 is DFQATT and CDR2 SNEGSKA (reference sequence). The CDR3 is made up of 13 amino acids. The CDR3, as DNA: TGCAGTGCTACCAGGGCGGGAGGGGAGACCCAGTACTTC. It specifies CSATRAGGETQYF.

The V call is TRBV5-1, the J call TRBJ2-5, with D perhaps being TRBD1 or TRBD2 (6 bases each). Germline CDR1 SGHRS, CDR2 YFSETQ. V dropped 7 bases and J dropped 2 bases, with 18 bases sitting between them. The CDR3 runs to 15 residues. The CDR3, as DNA: TGCGCCAGCCAGGAGGGGGGCCGGTTACAAGAGACCCAGTACTTC. Translation: CASQEGGRLQETQYF.

This clonotype showed up many times. V and J are TRBV28 and TRBJ2-7; 10 bases map to TRBD2. V lost 6 bases, J lost 3 bases, and 8 bases stayed unmatched. Germline V gene data show CDR1 as MDHEN and CDR2 as SYDVKM. This CDR3 comprises 15 residues. The CDR3 DNA follows: TGTGCCAGCAGCACCCCGGGACTAGCGCTCTACGAGCAGTACTTC. Translation gives CASSTPGLALYEQYF.

This clonotype was observed a few times. The chain joins TRBV2 to TRBJ2-7; 8 nucleotides align to TRBD1. Per germline, CDR1 SNHLY and CDR2 FYNNEI. This CDR3 has 16 amino acids. The junction had 11 bases not matched to a gene; V was cut back by 6 bases and J by 1 base. The CDR3 sequence is CASSVSGTGGSYEQYF. CDR3 bases: TGTGCCAGCAGCGTATCCGGGACAGGAGGTTCCTACGAGCAGTACTTC.

This clonotype was seen a handful of times. The CDR3 loop is CASSQDSRTGGPYEQYF. Written as DNA, the CDR3 is TGCGCCAGCAGCCAAGATTCCAGGACAGGGGGCCCTTACGAGCAGTACTTC. The chain has TRBV4-3 and TRBJ2-7; 11 bases agree with TRBD1. J gave up 4 bases and V 0 bases, and 8 bases lay outside the gene matches. CDR3 length: 17 amino acids. Germline lookup yields CDR1 LGHNA and CDR2 YSLEER.

The chain couples TRBV20-1 to TRBJ2-5, with 10 bases fitting TRBD1. The germline V gene has CDR1 DFQATT and CDR2 SNEGSKA (reference sequence). This CDR3 is 15 amino acids long. Trimming at V came to 0 bases and at J to 4 bases, leaving 5 bases not matched to a gene. The CDR3 sequence is CSARETGTGVETQYF. DNA of the CDR3: TGCAGTGCTAGAGAAACCGGGACAGGGGTAGAGACCCAGTACTTC.

This clonotype was seen a handful of times. At one boundary the junction diverges from the germline segment, which might be a read error. V is TRBV3-1 and J is TRBJ2-7, with a weak D call TRBD2 (6 bases). This CDR3 has 10 amino acids. The germline CDR1 and CDR2 sequences are LGHDT and YNNKEL (reference sequence). Here the CDR3 reads CASAGKRTLF. Here the CDR3 DNA reads TGTGCCAGCGCGGGGAAAAGAACTCTCTTC.

This chain uses TRBV11-2 with TRBJ2-5, with D maybe TRBD2 (5 bases). The germline CDR1 and CDR2 sequences are SGHAT and FQNNGV. V lost 5 bases to trimming and J lost 0 bases, with 16 bases between them. This CDR3 comprises 16 residues. This CDR3 reads CASSRNQRSYQETQYF. The CDR3 nucleotides read TGTGCCAGCAGCCGTAATCAGCGGAGCTACCAAGAGACCCAGTACTTC.

This clonotype was seen many times. J is TRBJ2-4 and V is TRBV15, with 7 nucleotides matching TRBD1. V lost 0 bases, J lost 1 base, and 6 bases stayed unmatched. The CDR3 length is 17 residues. The germline V gene has CDR1 LNHNV and CDR2 YYDKDF (reference sequence). Here the CDR3 reads CATSRDWDSSAKNIQYF. The CDR3 DNA follows: TGTGCCACCAGCAGAGACTGGGACAGCTCGGCCAAAAACATTCAGTACTTC.